The present T cell receptor (beta chain) was sequenced within a study of cytomegalovirus exposure and HLA in healthy donors. Notes on the study in general: A few chains tied to CMV proved CMV antigen-specific in vitro. CMV serostatus stood as the only immune exposure information on hand. Later work showed greater clonal expansion in HLA-associated TCR beta chains than in equally common others. V- and J-gene trimming in TCR beta was tied to a missense DCLRE1C variant by an analysis performed later.

13 Jbeta primers and 60 Vbeta primers were used for the PCR. TCRdb's copy holds only in-frame clones and misses some; the assay was immunoSEQ multiplex PCR. In the table there are under 200,000 clones, 80% to 90% of which are singletons. Trimming at V came to 5 bases and at J to 0 bases, leaving 11 bases not matched to a gene. Germline CDR1 LNHDA, CDR2 SQIVND (reference sequence). The CDR3 length is 18 residues. As concerns this clone: The target antigen is unknown.

The gene calls are TRBV19 and TRBJ2-7; 12 bases map to TRBD2. Sequencing was carried out using PBMCs. The sequence came from a young man in good health and CMV-seropositive. The CDR3 protein is CASSLTSGGSISSYEQYF. The CDR3 DNA sequence: TGTGCCAGTAGTCTGACTAGCGGGGGATCGATTAGCTCCTACGAGCAGTACTTC.